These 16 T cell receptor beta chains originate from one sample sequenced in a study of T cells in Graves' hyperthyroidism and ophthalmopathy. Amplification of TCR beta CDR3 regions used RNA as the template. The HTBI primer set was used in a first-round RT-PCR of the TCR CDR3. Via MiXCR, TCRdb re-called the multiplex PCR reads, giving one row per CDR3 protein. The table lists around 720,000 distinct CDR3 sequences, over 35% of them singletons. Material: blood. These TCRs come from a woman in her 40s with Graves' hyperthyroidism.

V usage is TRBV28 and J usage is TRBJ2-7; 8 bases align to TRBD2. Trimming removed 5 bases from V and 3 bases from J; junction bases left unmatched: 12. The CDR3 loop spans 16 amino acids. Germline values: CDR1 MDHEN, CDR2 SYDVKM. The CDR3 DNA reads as TGTGCCAGCAGTCCCCTGAAACTAGCGGAGGACTACGAGCAGTACTTC. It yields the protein CASSPLKLAEDYEQYF. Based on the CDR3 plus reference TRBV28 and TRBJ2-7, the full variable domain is DVKVTQSSRYLVKRTGEKVFLECVQDMDHENMFWYRQDPGLGLRLIYFSYDVKMKEKGDIPEGYSVSREKKERFSLILESASTNQTSMYLCASSPLKLAEDYEQYFGPGTRLTVT.

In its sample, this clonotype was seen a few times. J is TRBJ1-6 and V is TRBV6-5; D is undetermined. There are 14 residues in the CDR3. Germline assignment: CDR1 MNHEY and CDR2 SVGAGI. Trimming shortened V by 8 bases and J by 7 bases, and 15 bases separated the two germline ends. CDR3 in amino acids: CASRQSLPNSPLHF. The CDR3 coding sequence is TGTGCCAGCCGTCAGTCGCTCCCCAATTCACCCCTCCACTTT.

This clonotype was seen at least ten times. For the CDR3, the DNA is TGTGCCAGTAGTATTGCGGCGGGGGAGGAGACCCAGTACTTC. Amino acid sequence: CASSIAAGEETQYF. The V call is TRBV19, the J call TRBJ2-5; TRBD2 aligns across 7 bases. The CDR3 covers 14 residues. Losses at the gene ends were 3 bases for V and 5 bases for J; bases not matched to a gene: 6. Germline CDR1 and CDR2: LNHDA and SQIVND (reference sequence).

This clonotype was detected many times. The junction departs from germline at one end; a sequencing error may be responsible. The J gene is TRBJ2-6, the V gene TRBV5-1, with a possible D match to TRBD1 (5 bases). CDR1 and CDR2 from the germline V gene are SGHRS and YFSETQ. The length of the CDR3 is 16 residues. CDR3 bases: TGTGCCAGCAGCCCTGGTCAGGGTTCTGGGGCCAACGTCCTGACTTTC. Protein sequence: CASSPGQGSGANVLTF.

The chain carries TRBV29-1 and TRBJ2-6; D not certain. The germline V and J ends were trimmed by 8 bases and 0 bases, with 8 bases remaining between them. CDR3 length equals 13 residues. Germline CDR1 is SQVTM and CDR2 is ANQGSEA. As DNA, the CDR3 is TGCAGCTTAGATCGCTCTGGGGCCAACGTCCTGACTTTC. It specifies CSLDRSGANVLTF. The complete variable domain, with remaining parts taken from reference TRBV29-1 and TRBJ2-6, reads SAVISQKPSRDICQRGTSLTIQCQVDSQVTMMFWYRQQPGQSLTLIATANQGSEATYESGFVIDKFPISRPNLTFSTLTVSNMSPEDSSIYLCSLDRSGANVLTFGAGSRLTVL.

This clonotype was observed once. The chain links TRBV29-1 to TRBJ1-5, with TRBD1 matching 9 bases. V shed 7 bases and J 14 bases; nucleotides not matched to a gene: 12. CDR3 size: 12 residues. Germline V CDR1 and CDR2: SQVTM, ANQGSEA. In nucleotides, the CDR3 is TGCAGCGCGAACAGGGGGCAGGGCTACGAGCATTTT. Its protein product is CSANRGQGYEHF.

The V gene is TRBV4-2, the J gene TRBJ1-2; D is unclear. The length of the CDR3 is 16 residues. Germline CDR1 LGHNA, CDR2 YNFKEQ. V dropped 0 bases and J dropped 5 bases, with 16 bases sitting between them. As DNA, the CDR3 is TGTGCCAGCAGCCAAGATACGGGAATAGGGAGGTATGGCTACACCTTC. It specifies CASSQDTGIGRYGYTF.

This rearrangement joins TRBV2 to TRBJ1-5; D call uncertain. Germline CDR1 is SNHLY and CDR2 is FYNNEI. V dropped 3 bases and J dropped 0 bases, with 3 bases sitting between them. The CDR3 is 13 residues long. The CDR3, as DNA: TGTGCCAGCAGTGATTATAGCAATCAGCCCCAGCATTTT. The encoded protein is CASSDYSNQPQHF.

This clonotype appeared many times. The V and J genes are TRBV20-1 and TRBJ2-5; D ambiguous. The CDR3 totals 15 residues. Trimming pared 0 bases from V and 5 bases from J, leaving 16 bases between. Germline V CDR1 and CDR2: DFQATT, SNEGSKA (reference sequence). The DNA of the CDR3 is TGCAGTGCTAGAGATCAGGCTGGCATAAAGGAGACCCAGTACTTC. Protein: CSARDQAGIKETQYF.

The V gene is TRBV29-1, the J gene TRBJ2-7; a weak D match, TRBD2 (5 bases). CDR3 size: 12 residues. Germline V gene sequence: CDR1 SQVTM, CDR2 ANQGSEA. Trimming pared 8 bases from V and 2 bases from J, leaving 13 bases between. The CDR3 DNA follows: TGCAGCATAGACGCGGGTACCTACGAGCAGTACTTC. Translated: CSIDAGTYEQYF.

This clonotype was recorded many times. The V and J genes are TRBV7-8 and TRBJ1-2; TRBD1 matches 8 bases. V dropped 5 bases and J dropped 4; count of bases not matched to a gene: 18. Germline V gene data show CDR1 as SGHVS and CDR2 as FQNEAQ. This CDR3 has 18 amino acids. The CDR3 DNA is TGTGCCAGCAGCCGTATTGGACAGGGCCCGGGAAAGGGCTATGGCTACACCTTC. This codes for CASSRIGQGPGKGYGYTF.

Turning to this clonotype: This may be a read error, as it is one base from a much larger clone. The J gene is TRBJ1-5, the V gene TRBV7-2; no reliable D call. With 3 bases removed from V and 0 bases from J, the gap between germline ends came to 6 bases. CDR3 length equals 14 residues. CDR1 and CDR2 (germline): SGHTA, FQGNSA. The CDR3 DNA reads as TGTGCCAGCAGCTTTCCTTATAGCAATCAGCCCCAGCATTTT. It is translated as CASSFPYSNQPQHF.

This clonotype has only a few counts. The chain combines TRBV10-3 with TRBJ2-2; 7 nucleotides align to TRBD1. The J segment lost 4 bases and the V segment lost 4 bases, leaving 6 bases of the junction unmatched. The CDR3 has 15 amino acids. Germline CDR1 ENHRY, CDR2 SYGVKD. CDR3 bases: TGTGCCATCAGTGGTGGGACAGACCTCACCGGGGAGCTGTTTTTT. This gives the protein CAISGGTDLTGELFF.

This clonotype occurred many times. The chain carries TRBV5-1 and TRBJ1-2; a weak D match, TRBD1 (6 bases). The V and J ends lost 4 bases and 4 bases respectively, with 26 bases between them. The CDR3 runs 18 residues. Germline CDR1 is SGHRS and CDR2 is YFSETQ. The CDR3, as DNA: TGCGCCAGCAGCGCGGTAGGGGGTCGGCGAGGCTCCACCTATGGCTACACCTTC. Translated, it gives CASSAVGGRRGSTYGYTF.

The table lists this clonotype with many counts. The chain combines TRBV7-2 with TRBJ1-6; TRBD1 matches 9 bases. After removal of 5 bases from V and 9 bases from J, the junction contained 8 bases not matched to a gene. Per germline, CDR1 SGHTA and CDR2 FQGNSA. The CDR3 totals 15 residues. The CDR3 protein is CASSMGGTGSSPLHF. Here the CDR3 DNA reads TGTGCCAGCAGCATGGGCGGGACAGGGAGTTCACCCCTCCACTTT.

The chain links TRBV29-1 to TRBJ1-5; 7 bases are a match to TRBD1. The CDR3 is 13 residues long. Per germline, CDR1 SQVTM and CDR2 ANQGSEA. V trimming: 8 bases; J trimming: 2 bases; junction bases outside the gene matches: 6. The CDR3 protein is CSRTGTGNQPQHF. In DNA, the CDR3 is TGCAGCCGAACTGGGACAGGCAATCAGCCCCAGCATTTT.